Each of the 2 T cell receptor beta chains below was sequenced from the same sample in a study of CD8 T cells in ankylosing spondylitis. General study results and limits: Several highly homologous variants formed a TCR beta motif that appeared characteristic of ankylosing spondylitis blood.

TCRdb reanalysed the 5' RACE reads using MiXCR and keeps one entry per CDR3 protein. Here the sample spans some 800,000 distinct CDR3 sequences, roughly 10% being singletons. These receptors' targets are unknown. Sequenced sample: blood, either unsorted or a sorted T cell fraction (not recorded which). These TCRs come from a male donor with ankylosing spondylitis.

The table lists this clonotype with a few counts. The CDR3 loop is CASSLLDLGVGGYTF. The CDR3, as DNA: TGTGCCAGCAGTTTATTAGATTTAGGGGTTGGAGGCTACACCTTC. The genes are TRBV28 and TRBJ1-2; D is possibly TRBD1 (5 bases). The length of the CDR3 is 15 residues. CDR1 is MDHEN, CDR2 SYDVKM, per germline. V was shortened by 1 base and J by 8 bases, with 17 bases between the two germline ends.

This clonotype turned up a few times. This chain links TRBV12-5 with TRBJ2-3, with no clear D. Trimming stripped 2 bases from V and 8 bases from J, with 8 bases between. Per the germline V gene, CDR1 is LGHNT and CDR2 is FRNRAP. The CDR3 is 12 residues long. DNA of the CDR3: TGTGCTAGTGGTTTGTCATGGGCTACGCAGTATTTT. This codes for CASGLSWATQYF.